This TCR beta chain was sequenced during a study of T cell repertoires in cytomegalovirus infection. Overall study context: A matching HLA type, together with CMV infection, was signaled by public TCR beta signatures.

MiXCR was run by TCRdb on the reads, yielding one entry per CDR3 protein. This repertoire shows about 530,000 distinct CDR3 sequences, about 25% found once; its top ten account for less than 15%. The study, taken as a whole, reports: Ex vivo, HLA-C-restricted CMV-specific TCR beta clonotypes prevailed over the rest of the response.

This clonotype was seen a few times. Its cognate antigen is unknown. This sequence originates from a human donor in good health (CMV status not recorded). Some clones in this sample may be carry-over from other donors' samples. The sample consisted of PBMCs.

For the CDR3, the DNA is TGTGCCTGGAGTGTTGGGGTACGCCAGCCCCAGCATTTT. It yields the protein CAWSVGVRQPQHF. The rearrangement links TRBV30 to TRBJ1-5; D is unclear. The V gene lost 0 bases and the J gene lost 7 bases, with 10 bases spanning the gap. CDR3 size: 13 residues. CDR1 is GTSNPN and CDR2 is SVGIG in the germline V gene (reference sequence).